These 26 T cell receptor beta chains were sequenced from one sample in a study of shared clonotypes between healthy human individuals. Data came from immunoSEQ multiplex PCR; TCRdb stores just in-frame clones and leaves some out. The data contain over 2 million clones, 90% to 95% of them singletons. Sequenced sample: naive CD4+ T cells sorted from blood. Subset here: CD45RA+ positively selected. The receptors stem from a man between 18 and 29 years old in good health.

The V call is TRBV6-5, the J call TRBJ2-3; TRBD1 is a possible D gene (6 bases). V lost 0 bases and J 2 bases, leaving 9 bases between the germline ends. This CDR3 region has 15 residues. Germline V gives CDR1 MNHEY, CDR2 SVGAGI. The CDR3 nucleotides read TGTGCCAGCAGTTACTCGGACAGATCCACAGATACGCAGTATTTT. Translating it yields CASSYSDRSTDTQYF.

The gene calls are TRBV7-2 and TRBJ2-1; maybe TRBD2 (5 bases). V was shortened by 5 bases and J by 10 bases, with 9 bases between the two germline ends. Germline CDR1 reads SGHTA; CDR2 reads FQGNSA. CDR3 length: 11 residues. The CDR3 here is CASSPWEEQFF. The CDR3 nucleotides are TGTGCCAGCAGCCCTTGGGAGGAGCAGTTCTTC.

The CDR3 DNA is TGTGCCAGCAGCTTGACCGACAGGGGGGCCGGGGAGCTGTTTTTT. It encodes CASSLTDRGAGELFF. The V gene is TRBV5-4, the J gene TRBJ2-2; TRBD1 matches at 9 bases. V shed 1 base and J 6 bases; nucleotides not matched to a gene: 4. Germline CDR1 is SGHNT and CDR2 is YYREEE (reference sequence). CDR3 length: 15 amino acids.

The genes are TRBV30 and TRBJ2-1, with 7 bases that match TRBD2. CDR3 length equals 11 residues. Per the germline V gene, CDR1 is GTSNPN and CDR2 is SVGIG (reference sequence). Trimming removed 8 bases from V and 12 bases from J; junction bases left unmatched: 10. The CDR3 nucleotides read TGTGCCGCCTCCGGGACTATGACGCAGTTCTTC. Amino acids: CAASGTMTQFF.

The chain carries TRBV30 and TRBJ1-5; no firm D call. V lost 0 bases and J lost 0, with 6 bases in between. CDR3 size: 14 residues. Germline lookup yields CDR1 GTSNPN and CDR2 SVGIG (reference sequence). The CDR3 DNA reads TGTGCCTGGAGTGTCTTCAGTAGCAATCAGCCCCAGCATTTT. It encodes CAWSVFSSNQPQHF.

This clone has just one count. The CDR3 DNA sequence: TGTGCCAGCAGCGTAGGATCGACGTGGGGCTCCTACGAGCAGTACTTC. This translates into CASSVGSTWGSYEQYF. The chain is built from TRBV9 and TRBJ2-7; D is ambiguous. Germline CDR1 reads SGDLS; CDR2 reads YYNGEE. The CDR3 sequence is 16 residues long. Deletions cut 0 bases from V and 0 bases from J, with 13 bases between.

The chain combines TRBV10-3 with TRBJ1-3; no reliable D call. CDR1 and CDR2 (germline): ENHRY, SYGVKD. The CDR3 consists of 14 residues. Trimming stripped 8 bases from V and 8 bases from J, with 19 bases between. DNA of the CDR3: TGTGCCATCGGCGGGCCGACGGTGAGGGACACCATATATTTT. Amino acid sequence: CAIGGPTVRDTIYF.

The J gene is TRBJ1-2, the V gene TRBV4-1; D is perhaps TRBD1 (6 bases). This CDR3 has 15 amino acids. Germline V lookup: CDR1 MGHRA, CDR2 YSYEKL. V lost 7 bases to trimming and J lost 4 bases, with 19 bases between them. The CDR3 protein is CASNRLGGNRYGYTF. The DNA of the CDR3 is TGCGCCAGCAACCGTTTAGGGGGTAATCGCTATGGCTACACCTTC.

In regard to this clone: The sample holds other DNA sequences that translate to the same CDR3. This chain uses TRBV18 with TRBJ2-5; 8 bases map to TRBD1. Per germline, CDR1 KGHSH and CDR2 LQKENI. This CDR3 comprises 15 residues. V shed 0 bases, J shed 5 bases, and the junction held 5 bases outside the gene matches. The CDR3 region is CASSPPVRGQETQYF. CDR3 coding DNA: TGTGCCAGCTCACCACCGGTCAGGGGGCAGGAGACCCAGTACTTC.

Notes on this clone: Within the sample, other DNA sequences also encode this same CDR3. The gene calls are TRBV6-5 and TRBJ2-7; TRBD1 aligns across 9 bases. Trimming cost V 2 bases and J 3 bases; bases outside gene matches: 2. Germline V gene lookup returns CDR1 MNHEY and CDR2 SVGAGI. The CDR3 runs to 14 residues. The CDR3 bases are TGTGCCAGCAGTTACAGGACAGGGGTCTACGAGCAGTACTTC. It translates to CASSYRTGVYEQYF.

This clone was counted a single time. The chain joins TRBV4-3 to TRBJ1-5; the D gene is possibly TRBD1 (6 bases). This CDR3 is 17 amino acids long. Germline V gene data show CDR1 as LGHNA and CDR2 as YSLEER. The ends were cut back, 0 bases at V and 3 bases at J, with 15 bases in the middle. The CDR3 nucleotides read TGCGCCAGCAGCCAAGATTCCCGGGGGCAGAACAATCAGCCCCAGCATTTT. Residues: CASSQDSRGQNNQPQHF.

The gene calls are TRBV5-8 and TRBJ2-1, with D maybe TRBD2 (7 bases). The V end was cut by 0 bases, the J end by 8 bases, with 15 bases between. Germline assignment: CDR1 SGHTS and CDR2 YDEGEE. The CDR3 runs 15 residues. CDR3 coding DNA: TGTGCCAGCAGCTTGGTCCGCGGGGGCAGGGATGAGCAGTTCTTC. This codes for CASSLVRGGRDEQFF.

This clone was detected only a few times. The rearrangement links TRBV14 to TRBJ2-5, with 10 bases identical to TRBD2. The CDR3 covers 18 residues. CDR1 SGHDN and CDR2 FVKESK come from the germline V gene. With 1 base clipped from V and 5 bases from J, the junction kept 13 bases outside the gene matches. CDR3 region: CASSQAIKSGRAGETQYF. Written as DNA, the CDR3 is TGTGCCAGCAGCCAAGCGATCAAAAGCGGGAGGGCCGGGGAGACCCAGTACTTC.

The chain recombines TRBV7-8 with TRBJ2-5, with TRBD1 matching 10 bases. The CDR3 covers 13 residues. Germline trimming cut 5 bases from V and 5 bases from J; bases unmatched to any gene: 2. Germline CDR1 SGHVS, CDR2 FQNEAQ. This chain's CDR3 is CASSKDRGETQYF. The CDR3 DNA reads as TGTGCCAGCAGCAAGGACAGGGGGGAGACCCAGTACTTC. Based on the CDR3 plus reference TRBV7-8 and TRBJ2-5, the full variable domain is GAGVSQSPRYKVAKRGQDVALRCDPISGHVSLFWYQQALGQGPEFLTYFQNEAQLDKSGLPSDRFFAERPEGSVSTLKIQRTQQEDSAVYLCASSKDRGETQYFGPGTRLLVL.

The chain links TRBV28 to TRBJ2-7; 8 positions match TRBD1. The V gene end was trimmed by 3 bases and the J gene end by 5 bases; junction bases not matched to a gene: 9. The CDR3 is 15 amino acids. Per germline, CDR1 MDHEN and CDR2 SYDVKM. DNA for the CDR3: TGTGCCAGCAGTTTCTTCAGGGGGCTTCACCACGAGCAGTACTTC. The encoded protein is CASSFFRGLHHEQYF.

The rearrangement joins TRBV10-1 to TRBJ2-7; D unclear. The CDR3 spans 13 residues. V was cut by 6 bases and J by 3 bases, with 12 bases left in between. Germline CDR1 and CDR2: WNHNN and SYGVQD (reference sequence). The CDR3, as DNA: TGCGCCAGCAGACGGCAAAACTACTACGAGCAGTACTTC. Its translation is CASRRQNYYEQYF.

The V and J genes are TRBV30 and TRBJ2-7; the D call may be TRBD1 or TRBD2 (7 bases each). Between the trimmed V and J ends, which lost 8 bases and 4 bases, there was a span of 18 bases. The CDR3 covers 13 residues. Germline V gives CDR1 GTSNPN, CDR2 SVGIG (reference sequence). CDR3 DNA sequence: TGTGCCAACGGGGGAGGGGGCAGTTACGAGCAGTACTTC. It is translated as CANGGGGSYEQYF.

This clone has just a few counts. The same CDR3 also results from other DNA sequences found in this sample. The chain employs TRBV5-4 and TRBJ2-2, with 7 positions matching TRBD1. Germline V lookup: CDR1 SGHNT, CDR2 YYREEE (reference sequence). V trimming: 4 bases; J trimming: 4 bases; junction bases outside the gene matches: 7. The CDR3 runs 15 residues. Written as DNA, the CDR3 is TGTGCCAGCAGCCGCGACAGGGAAGGCACCGGGGAGCTGTTTTTT. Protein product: CASSRDREGTGELFF.

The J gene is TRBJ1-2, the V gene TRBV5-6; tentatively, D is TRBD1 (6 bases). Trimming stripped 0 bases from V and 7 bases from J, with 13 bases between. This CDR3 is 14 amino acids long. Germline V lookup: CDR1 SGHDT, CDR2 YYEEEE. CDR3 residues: CASSLGDTGGGYTF. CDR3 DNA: TGTGCCAGCAGCTTGGGGGACACCGGCGGTGGCTACACCTTC.

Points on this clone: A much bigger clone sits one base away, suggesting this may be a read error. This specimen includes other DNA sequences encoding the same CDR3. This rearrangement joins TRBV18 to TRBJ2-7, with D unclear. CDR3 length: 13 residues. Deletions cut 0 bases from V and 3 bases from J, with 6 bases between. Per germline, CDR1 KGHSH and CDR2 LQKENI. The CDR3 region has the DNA TGTGCCAGCTCACCACCGGGTGACTACGAGCAGTACTTC. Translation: CASSPPGDYEQYF.

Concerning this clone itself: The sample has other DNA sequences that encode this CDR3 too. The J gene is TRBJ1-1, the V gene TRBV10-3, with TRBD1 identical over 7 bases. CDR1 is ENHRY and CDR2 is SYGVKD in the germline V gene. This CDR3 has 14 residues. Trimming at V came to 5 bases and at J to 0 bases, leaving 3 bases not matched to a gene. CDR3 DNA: TGTGCCATCAGTCCCGACAGGGTGAACACTGAAGCTTTCTTT. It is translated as CAISPDRVNTEAFF.

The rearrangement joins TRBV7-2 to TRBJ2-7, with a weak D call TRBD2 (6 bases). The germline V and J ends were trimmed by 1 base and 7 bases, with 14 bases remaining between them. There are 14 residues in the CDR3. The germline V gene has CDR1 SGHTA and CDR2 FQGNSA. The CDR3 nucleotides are TGTGCCAGCAGCTTAGAGGGCGGGATGGGGGAGCAGTACTTC. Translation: CASSLEGGMGEQYF.

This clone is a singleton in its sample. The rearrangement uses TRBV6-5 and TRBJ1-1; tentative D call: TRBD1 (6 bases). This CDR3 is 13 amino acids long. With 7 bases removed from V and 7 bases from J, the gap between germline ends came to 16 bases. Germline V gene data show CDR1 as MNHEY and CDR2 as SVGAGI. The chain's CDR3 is CASKNRADGEAFF. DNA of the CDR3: TGTGCCAGCAAGAACAGGGCCGACGGTGAAGCTTTCTTT.

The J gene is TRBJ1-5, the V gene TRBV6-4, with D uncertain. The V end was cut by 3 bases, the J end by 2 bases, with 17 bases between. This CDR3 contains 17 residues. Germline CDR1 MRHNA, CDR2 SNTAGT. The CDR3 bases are TGTGCCAGCAGTGATGAAAGGGTTCGAGGTCGCAATCAGCCCCAGCATTTT. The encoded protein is CASSDERVRGRNQPQHF.

As DNA, the CDR3 is TGTGCCAGCAGCCAAGGAAGGGAGCAGTACTTC. It codes for CASSQGREQYF. The chain has TRBV27 and TRBJ2-7; D is unresolved. The germline CDR1 and CDR2 sequences are MNHEY and SMNVEV (reference sequence). This CDR3 region has 11 residues. The ends were cut back, 6 bases at V and 7 bases at J, with 10 bases in the middle.

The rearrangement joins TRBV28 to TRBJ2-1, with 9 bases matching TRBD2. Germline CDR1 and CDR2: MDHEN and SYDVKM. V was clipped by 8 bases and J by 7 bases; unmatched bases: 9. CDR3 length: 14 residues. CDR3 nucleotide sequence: TGTGCCAGCGGATTAGCGGGAGTAATGAATGAGCAGTTCTTC. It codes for CASGLAGVMNEQFF.